The rows below give T cell receptor beta chains drawn from one sample of a study of cytomegalovirus exposure and HLA in healthy donors. Measured with immunoSEQ multiplex PCR; TCRdb has only the in-frame clones, and not every one. The table has a few hundred thousand clones, 80% to 90% seen once. The sample comprised PBMCs. The receptor set was obtained from a woman aged 40 to 55 in good health and CMV-seropositive. The CDR3 runs from the conserved cysteine through the conserved F or W. Only some rows state a clone size, as once, few, many or a class for expanded clones.

V: TRBV6-5; size: NA; J: TRBJ1-2; CDR3: CASSYRGDGYTF
V: TRBV4-2; size: NA; J: TRBJ2-3; CDR3: CASSDRVSAWDTQYF
V: TRBV27; size: NA; J: TRBJ1-1; CDR3: CASSRDSLNTEAFF
V: TRBV2; size: NA; J: TRBJ1-5; CDR3: CASGQGATPQHF
V: TRBV6-5; size: NA; J: TRBJ1-2; CDR3: CASSYRGDRNYGYTF
V: TRBV7-8; size: NA; J: TRBJ1-5; CDR3: CASSLDLGGNQPQHF
V: TRBV19; size: NA; J: TRBJ1-3; CDR3: CASSISQAPSGNTIYF
V: TRBV5-1; size: few; J: TRBJ2-2; CDR3: CASRTWTENTGELFF
V: TRBV5-1; size: NA; J: TRBJ2-7; CDR3: CASSLFPGGSGDSYEQYF
V: TRBV6-4; size: NA; J: TRBJ2-7; CDR3: CASSVASGYEQYF
V: TRBV9; size: once; J: NA; CDR3: CASSEAGGYEQYF
V: TRBV7-6; size: NA; J: TRBJ2-7; CDR3: CASSLGTSGSFSEQYF
V: TRBV7-3; size: once; J: TRBJ2-6; CDR3: CASSSQGAGSGANVLTF
V: TRBV30; size: once; J: TRBJ2-1; CDR3: CAWSQGQGAYNEQFF
V: TRBV6-6; size: NA; J: TRBJ2-5; CDR3: CASSIPGKRETQYF
V: TRBV4-3; size: NA; J: TRBJ2-1; CDR3: CASSPQGQSHEQFF
V: TRBV10-3; size: NA; J: TRBJ2-5; CDR3: CATAPGTGPLWETQYF
V: TRBV7-2; size: NA; J: TRBJ1-2; CDR3: CASSLEGGKIGFYGYTF
V: TRBV28; size: NA; J: TRBJ1-2; CDR3: CASRAQGSDGYTF
V: TRBV29-1; size: NA; J: TRBJ2-3; CDR3: CSVELGLAARDTQYF
V: TRBV27; size: once; J: TRBJ2-1; CDR3: CASSFTLDYNEQFF
V: TRBV5-6; size: NA; J: TRBJ2-2; CDR3: CASSLYRRASGELFF
V: TRBV30; size: once; J: TRBJ1-4; CDR3: CAWSDRVIDEKLFF
V: TRBV6-1; size: NA; J: TRBJ1-5; CDR3: CASSEGRPRGGNSNQPQHF
V: TRBV27; size: NA; J: TRBJ2-1; CDR3: CASSPPGGSYNEQFF
V: TRBV5-6; size: NA; J: TRBJ2-1; CDR3: CASSLGQVTYNEQFF
V: TRBV6-5; size: NA; J: TRBJ1-3; CDR3: CASSYSAAGGNTIYF
V: TRBV7-8; size: NA; J: TRBJ2-2; CDR3: CASSLGATGLNTGELFF
V: TRBV4-3; size: NA; J: TRBJ2-7; CDR3: CASSQDLEEQEQYF
V: TRBV7-3; size: NA; J: TRBJ1-6; CDR3: CASRKPGQRVSYNSPLHF
V: TRBV5-6; size: NA; J: TRBJ2-1; CDR3: CASSLLAGGENEQFF
V: TRBV27; size: NA; J: TRBJ1-2; CDR3: CATSRGIGSYGYTF
V: TRBV4-3; size: NA; J: TRBJ1-4; CDR3: CASSQDNTAFNEKLFF
V: TRBV7-9; size: NA; J: TRBJ2-7; CDR3: CSSSTPGEQYF
V: TRBV28; size: few; J: TRBJ2-2; CDR3: CASVRAGGLSGGELFF
V: TRBV13; size: NA; J: TRBJ2-4; CDR3: CASTLREAKNIQYF
V: TRBV27; size: once; J: TRBJ1-1; CDR3: CASSLSTGGATEAFF
V: TRBV11-2; size: NA; J: TRBJ2-3; CDR3: CASSLAGGTDTQYF
V: TRBV9; size: NA; J: TRBJ2-1; CDR3: CASSVSGTPYNEQFF
V: TRBV7-2; size: NA; J: TRBJ2-1; CDR3: CASSLREGDEQFF
V: TRBV5-1; size: NA; J: TRBJ2-6; CDR3: CASSPSGSGANVLTF
V: TRBV19; size: NA; J: TRBJ1-5; CDR3: CASSMRDLGQPQHF
V: TRBV29-1; size: NA; J: TRBJ1-1; CDR3: CSARRQGNTEAFF
V: TRBV28; size: NA; J: TRBJ1-5; CDR3: CASSPQGGFSNQPQHF
V: TRBV6-5; size: NA; J: TRBJ2-1; CDR3: CASSYGTSFEQFF
V: TRBV6-5; size: NA; J: TRBJ1-6; CDR3: CASREQVPSSPLHF
V: TRBV28; size: NA; J: TRBJ2-2; CDR3: CASLPGSGTGELFF
V: TRBV11-3; size: NA; J: TRBJ2-3; CDR3: CASSLGGSGRDTQYF
V: TRBV7-9; size: NA; J: TRBJ1-2; CDR3: CASSLGGREGYTF
V: TRBV7-3; size: NA; J: TRBJ1-3; CDR3: CASSQNSGAGNTIYF
V: TRBV7-8; size: NA; J: TRBJ1-2; CDR3: CASSLSRGNNYGYTF